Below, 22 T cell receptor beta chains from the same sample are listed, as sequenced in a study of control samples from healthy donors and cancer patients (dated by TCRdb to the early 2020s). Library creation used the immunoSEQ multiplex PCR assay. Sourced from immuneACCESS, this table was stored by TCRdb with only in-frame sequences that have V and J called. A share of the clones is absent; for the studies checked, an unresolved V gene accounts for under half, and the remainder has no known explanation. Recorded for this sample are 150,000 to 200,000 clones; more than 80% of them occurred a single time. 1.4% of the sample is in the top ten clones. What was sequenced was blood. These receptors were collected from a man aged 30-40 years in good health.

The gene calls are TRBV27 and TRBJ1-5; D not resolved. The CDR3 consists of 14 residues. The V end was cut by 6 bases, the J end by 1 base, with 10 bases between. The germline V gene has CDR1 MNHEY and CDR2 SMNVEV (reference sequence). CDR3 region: CASSPFLSNQPQHF. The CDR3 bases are TGTGCCAGCAGCCCGTTCCTCAGCAATCAGCCCCAGCATTTT.

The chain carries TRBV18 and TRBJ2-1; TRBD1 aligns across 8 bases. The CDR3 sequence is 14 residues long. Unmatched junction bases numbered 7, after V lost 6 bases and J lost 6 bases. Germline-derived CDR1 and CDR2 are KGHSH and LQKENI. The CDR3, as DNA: TGTGCCAGCTCGCCCGGACAGGGCCGCAATGAGCAGTTCTTC. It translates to CASSPGQGRNEQFF. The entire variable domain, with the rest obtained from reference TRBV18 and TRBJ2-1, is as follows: NAGVMQNPRHLVRRRGQEARLRCSPMKGHSHVYWYRQLPEEGLKFMVYLQKENIIDESGMPKERFSAEFPKEGPSILRIQQVVRGDSAAYFCASSPGQGRNEQFFGPGTRLTVL.

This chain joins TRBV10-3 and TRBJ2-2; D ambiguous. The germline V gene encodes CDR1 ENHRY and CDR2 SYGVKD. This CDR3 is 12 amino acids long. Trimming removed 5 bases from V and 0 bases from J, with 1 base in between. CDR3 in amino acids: CAISPNTGELFF. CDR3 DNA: TGTGCCATCAGTCCGAACACCGGGGAGCTGTTTTTT.

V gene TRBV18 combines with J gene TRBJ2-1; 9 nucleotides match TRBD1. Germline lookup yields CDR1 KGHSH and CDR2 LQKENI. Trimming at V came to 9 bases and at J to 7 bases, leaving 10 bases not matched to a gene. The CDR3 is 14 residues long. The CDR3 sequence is CASQTRDRENEQFF. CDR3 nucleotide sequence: TGTGCCAGTCAAACGCGGGACAGGGAGAATGAGCAGTTCTTC.

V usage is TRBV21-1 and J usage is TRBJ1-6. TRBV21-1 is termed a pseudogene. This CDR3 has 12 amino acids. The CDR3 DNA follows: TGTGCCAGCAGCAGGGGTGCTAGACCCCTCCACTTT. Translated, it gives CASSRGARPLHF.

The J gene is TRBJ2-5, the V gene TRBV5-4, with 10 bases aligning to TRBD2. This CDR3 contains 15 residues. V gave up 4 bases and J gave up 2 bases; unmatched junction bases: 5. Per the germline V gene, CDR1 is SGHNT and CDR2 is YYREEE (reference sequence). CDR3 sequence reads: CASSVWTSGQETQYF. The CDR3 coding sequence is TGTGCCAGCAGCGTATGGACTAGCGGACAAGAGACCCAGTACTTC.

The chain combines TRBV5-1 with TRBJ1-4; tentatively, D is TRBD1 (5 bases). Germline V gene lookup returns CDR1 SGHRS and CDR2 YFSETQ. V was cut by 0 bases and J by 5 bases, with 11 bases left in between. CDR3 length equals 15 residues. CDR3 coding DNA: TGCGCCAGCAGCTTGGAGGGCGGGGGGAATGAAAAACTGTTTTTT. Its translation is CASSLEGGGNEKLFF.

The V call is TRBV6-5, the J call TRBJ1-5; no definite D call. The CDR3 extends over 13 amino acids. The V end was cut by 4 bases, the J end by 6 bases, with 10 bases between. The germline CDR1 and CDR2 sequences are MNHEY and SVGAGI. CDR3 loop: CASSSVTGQPQHF. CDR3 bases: TGTGCCAGCAGTTCCGTCACGGGTCAGCCCCAGCATTTT.

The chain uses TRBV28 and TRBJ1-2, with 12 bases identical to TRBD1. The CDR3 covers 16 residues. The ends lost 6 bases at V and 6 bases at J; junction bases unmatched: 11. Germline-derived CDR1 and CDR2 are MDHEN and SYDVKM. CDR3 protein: CASSPAPGQGAHGYTF. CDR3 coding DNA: TGTGCCAGCAGCCCCGCCCCGGGACAGGGGGCGCATGGCTACACCTTC.

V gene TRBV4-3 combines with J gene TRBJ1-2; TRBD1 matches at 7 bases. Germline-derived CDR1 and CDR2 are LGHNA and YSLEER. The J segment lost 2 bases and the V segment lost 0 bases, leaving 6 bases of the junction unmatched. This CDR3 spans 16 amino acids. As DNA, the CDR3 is TGCGCCAGCAGCCAAGATCAAACAGGGGCAAACTATGGCTACACCTTC. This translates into CASSQDQTGANYGYTF.

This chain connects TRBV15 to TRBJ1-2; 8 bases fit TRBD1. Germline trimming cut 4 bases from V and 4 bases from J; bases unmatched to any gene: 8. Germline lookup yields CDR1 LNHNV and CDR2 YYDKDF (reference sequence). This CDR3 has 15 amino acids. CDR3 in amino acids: CATSKGQGQSYGYTF. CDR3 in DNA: TGTGCCACCAGCAAAGGACAGGGCCAGAGCTATGGCTACACCTTC.

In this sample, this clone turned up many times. The CDR3, as DNA: TGTGCCAGCAGTTTGAAGCCCTATAGCAATCAGCCCCAGCATTTT. Translation gives CASSLKPYSNQPQHF. The chain carries TRBV27 and TRBJ1-5, with D unclear. Trimming left V 3 bases short and J 0 bases short, with 9 bases between. Germline V gives CDR1 MNHEY, CDR2 SMNVEV (reference sequence). The CDR3 is 15 residues long.

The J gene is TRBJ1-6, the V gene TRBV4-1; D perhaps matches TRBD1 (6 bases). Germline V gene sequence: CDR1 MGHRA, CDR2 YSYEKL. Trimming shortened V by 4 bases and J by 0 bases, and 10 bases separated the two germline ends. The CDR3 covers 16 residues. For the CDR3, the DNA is TGCGCCAGCAGCCCGACGGGGGCCTCCTATAATTCACCCCTCCACTTT. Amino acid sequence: CASSPTGASYNSPLHF.

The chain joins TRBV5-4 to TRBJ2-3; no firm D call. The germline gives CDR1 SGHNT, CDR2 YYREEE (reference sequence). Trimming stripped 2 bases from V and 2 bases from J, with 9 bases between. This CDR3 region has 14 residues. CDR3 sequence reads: CASSFNRYTDTQYF. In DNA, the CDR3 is TGTGCCAGCAGCTTTAACAGATACACAGATACGCAGTATTTT.

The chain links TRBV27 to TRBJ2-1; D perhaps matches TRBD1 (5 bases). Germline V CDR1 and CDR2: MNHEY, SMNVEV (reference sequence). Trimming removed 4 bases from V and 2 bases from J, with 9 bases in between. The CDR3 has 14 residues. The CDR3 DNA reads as TGTGCCAGCAGTTCGTCAGGGCCCTACAATGAGCAGTTCTTC. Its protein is CASSSSGPYNEQFF.

CDR3: CASSPDRDSFTEAFF. The CDR3 DNA sequence: TGTGCCAGCTCACCAGACCGGGACAGCTTCACTGAAGCTTTCTTT. This sequence joins TRBV18 and TRBJ1-1, with 7 bases fitting TRBD1. The germline gives CDR1 KGHSH, CDR2 LQKENI. The V segment lost 2 bases and the J segment 4 bases; nucleotides outside the gene matches: 7. There are 15 residues in the CDR3.

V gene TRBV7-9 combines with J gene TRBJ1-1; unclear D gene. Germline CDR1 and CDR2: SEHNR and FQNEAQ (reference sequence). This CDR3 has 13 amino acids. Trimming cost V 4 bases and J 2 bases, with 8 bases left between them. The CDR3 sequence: CASSSEGNTEAFF. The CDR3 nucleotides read TGTGCCAGCAGCTCCGAAGGAAACACTGAAGCTTTCTTT.

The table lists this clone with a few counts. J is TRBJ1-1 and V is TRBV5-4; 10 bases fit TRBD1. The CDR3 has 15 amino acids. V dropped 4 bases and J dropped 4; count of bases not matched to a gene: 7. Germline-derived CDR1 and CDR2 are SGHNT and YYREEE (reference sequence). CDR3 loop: CASSATGTGVTEAFF. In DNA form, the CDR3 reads TGTGCCAGCAGCGCCACCGGGACAGGGGTCACTGAAGCTTTCTTT.

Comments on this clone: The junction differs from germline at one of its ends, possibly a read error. The CDR3 bases are TGTGCCCGCAGCGCGACGGGGGGGGCCGATCAGCCCCAGCATTTT. Residues: CARSATGGADQPQHF. The chain recombines TRBV9 with TRBJ1-5; D is possibly TRBD1 (6 bases). CDR1 is SGDLS and CDR2 is YYNGEE in the germline V gene. The CDR3 consists of 15 residues.

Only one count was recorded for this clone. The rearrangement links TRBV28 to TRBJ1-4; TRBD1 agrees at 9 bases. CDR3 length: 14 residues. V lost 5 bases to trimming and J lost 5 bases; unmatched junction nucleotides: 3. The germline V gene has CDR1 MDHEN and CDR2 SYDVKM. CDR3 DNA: TGTGCCAGCAGTCGGGGGACAGGGAATGAAAAACTGTTTTTT. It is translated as CASSRGTGNEKLFF.

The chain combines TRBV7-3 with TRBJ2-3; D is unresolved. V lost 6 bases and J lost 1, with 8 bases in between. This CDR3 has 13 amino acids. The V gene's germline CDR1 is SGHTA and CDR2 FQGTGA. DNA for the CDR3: TGTGCCAGCAGAAAAACGCGCACAGATACGCAGTATTTT. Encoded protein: CASRKTRTDTQYF.

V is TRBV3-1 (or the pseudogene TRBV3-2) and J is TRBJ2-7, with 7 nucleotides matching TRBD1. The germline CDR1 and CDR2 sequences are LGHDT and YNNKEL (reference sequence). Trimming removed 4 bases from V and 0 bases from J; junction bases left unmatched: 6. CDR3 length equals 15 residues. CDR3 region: CASSLYRGPSYEQYF. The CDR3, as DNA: TGTGCCAGCAGCCTTTACAGGGGTCCCTCCTACGAGCAGTACTTC.